This TCR beta chain was sequenced during a study of shared T cell receptors in the human thymus (dated by TCRdb to 2020 to 2022). Background on the whole study: The study investigated the way shared, self-reactive T-cell receptor alpha chains are produced in the human thymus.

This clone was observed a handful of times. Its antigen has not been determined. There are no base qualities to consult, and no much larger clone falls within one base. Library construction relied on the immunoSEQ multiplex PCR assay. The immuneACCESS repertoire file appears here via TCRdb, limited to in-frame rearrangements. These files lack a portion of the clones; in checked studies, under half of the deficit traces to unresolved V genes, and the cause of the others is not known. This sample holds about 730,000 clones; 75% to 90% were observed only once. Around 0.0099% of the sample lies in the top ten. The same data also contributed to another study, on human thymus T cells. That second report states: The donors were immunologically healthy infants in Finland who had open corrective cardiac surgery for congenital heart defects. Thymus tissue was obtained as surgical resects removed during corrective cardiac surgery. V and J gene segment usage appeared biased in both thymic and peripheral blood repertoires. Highly overlapping thymic TCR repertoires among unrelated individuals were reported in the related research. The study used fewer than ten infant thymus samples plus four related peripheral blood samples to characterize TCR alpha and beta repertoires. The cohort included six male and a couple of female infants, with donor ages spanning 7 to 244 days. Thymocytes were freed from the tissue by mechanical means and kept at -70 degrees C as pellets of roughly 9-30 million cells. Genomic DNA was extracted from frozen cell pellets with a QIAsymphony instrument. The immunoSEQ multiplex PCR assay was used to amplify the TCRB and TCRAD loci from a standardized quantity of quality-controlled genomic DNA. Amplicons spanned the V(D)J region at a length sufficient to cover the CDR3 and identify V and J genes. Amplicon sequencing was performed on an Illumina platform through the commercial immunoSEQ service. Corrections for primer bias and sequencing errors followed previously described methods, while TCRAD and TCRB definitions were based on the IMGT database. Analysis of the repertoires was done with immunoSEQ Analyzer 3.0 and VDJTools and included basic statistics, V/J segment usage, diversity estimates, rarefaction and pairwise overlap. Chao1, ChaoE, Efron-Thisted, Shannon and inverse Simpson indices were used to estimate diversity, which was also estimated on datasets down-sampled to the smallest sample. Repertoire overlap was assessed by strict matching of CDR3 nucleotide sequence, V gene and J gene, and clustering was done by Jaccard-based multidimensional scaling. Thymus samples yielded on average around 800,000 unique TCRB clonotypes, compared with 65,000 to 100,000 from blood samples.

Sequenced material: thymocytes. The receptor was isolated from a girl less than two years old with a congenital heart defect. Donor details come from another sample of the same person, matched by shared clones.

The CDR3 is CASSESIIGNTIYF. The DNA reads as follows: TGTGCCAGCAGTGAATCTATAATTGGAAACACCATATATTTT. The chain links TRBV25-1 with TRBJ1-3, with the identity of the D gene unclear. Via the germline V gene, CDR1 is MGHDK and CDR2 SYGVNS. The CDR3 covers 14 residues, taking in both the cysteine and the phenylalanine. Only CDR3 DNA is held: 42 bases, read in frame from base 1. The V and J ends are trimmed by 1 base and 3 bases, leaving 7 bases between them.